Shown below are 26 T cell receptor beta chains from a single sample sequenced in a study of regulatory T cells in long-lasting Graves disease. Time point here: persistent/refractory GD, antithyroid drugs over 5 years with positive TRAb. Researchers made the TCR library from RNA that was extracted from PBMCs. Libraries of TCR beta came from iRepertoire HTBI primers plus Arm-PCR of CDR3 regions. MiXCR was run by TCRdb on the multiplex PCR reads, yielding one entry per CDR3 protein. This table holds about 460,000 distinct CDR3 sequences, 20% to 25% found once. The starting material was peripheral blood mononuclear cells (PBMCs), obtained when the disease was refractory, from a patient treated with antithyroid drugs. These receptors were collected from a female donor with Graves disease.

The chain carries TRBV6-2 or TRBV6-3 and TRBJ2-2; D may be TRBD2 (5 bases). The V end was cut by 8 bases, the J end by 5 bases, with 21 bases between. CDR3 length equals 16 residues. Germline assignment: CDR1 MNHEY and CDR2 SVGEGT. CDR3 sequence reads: CASHKSLGVSTGELFF. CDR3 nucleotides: TGTGCCAGCCACAAATCACTGGGAGTATCAACCGGGGAGCTGTTTTTT.

The CDR3 region is CSVDRFNTEAFF. The CDR3 nucleotides are TGCAGCGTTGATAGATTCAACACTGAAGCTTTCTTT. The chain combines TRBV29-1 with TRBJ1-1; D is uncertain. Trimming pared 3 bases from V and 2 bases from J, leaving 7 bases between. The CDR3 runs to 12 residues. The germline CDR1 and CDR2 sequences are SQVTM and ANQGSEA. Full variable domain (rest looked up from reference TRBV29-1 and TRBJ1-1): SAVISQKPSRDICQRGTSLTIQCQVDSQVTMMFWYRQQPGQSLTLIATANQGSEATYESGFVIDKFPISRPNLTFSTLTVSNMSPEDSSIYLCSVDRFNTEAFFGQGTRLTVV.

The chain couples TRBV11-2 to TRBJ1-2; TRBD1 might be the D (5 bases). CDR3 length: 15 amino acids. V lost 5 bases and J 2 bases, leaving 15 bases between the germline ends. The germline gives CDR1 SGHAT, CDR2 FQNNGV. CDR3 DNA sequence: TGTGCCAGCAGCCGGGACGGGGCTGAGAACTATGGCTACACCTTC. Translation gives CASSRDGAENYGYTF.

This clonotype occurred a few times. This CDR3 reads CASSPGLAGDYEQYF. The CDR3 DNA reads TGTGCCAGCAGCCCCGGACTAGCGGGAGACTACGAGCAGTACTTC. V gene TRBV7-9 combines with J gene TRBJ2-7; the match to TRBD2 covers 13 bases. The trim removed 5 bases at V and 3 bases at J, leaving 4 bases unmatched. The CDR3 consists of 15 residues. Germline V lookup: CDR1 SEHNR, CDR2 FQNEAQ (reference sequence). The complete variable domain, with remaining parts taken from reference TRBV7-9 and TRBJ2-7, reads DTGVSQNPRHKITKRGQNVTFRCDPISEHNRLYWYRQTLGQGPEFLTYFQNEAQLEKSRLLSDRFSAERPKGSFSTLEIQRTEQGDSAMYLCASSPGLAGDYEQYFGPGTRLTVT.

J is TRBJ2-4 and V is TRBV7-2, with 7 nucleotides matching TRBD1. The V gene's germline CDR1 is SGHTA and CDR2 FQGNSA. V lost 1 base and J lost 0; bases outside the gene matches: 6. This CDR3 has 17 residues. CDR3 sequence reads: CASSLETGSLAKNIQYF. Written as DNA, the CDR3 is TGTGCCAGCAGCTTAGAGACAGGGTCCTTAGCCAAAAACATTCAGTACTTC. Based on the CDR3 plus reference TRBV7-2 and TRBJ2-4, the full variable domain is GAGVSQSPSNKVTEKGKDVELRCDPISGHTALYWYRQSLGQGLEFLIYFQGNSAPDKSGLPSDRFSAERTGGSVSTLTIQRTQQEDSAVYLCASSLETGSLAKNIQYFGAGTRLSVL.

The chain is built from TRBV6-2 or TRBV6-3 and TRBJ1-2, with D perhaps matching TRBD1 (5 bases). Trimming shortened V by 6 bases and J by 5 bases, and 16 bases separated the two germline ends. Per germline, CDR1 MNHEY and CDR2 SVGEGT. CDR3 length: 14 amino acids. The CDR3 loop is CASRRQRGGYGYTF. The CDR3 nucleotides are TGTGCCAGCAGAAGACAGAGAGGAGGATATGGCTACACCTTC.

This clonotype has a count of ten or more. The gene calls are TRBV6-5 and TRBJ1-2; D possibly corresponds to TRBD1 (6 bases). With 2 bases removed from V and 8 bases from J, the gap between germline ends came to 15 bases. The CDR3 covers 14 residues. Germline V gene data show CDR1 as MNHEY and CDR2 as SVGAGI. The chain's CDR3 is CASSYEGGVGGYTF. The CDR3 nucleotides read TGTGCCAGCAGTTACGAGGGGGGCGTGGGGGGCTACACCTTC.

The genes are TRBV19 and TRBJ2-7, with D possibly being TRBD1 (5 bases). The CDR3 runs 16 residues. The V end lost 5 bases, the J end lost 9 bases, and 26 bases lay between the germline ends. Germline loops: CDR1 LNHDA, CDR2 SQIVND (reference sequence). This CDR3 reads CASSGQTATGTKGQYF. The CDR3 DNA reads TGTGCCAGTAGTGGGCAGACAGCCACTGGTACGAAAGGGCAGTACTTC.

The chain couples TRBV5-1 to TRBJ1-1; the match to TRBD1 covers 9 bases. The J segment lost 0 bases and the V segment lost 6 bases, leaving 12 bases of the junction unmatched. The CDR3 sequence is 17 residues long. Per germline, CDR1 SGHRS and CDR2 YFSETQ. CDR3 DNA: TGCGCCAGCAACTTACGTCCCGGGACAGGGATGAACACTGAAGCTTTCTTT. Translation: CASNLRPGTGMNTEAFF. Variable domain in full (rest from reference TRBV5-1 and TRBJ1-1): KAGVTQTPRYLIKTRGQQVTLSCSPISGHRSVSWYQQTPGQGLQFLFEYFSETQRNKGNFPGRFSGRQFSNSRSEMNVSTLELGDSALYLCASNLRPGTGMNTEAFFGQGTRLTVV.

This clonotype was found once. CDR3 amino acids: CACSVGTGNGEKLFF. DNA of the CDR3: TGTGCCTGCTCGGTCGGGACAGGGAACGGTGAAAAACTGTTTTTT. This chain links TRBV6-1 with TRBJ1-4; 9 nucleotides line up with TRBD1. Looked up from germline, CDR1 is MNHNS and CDR2 is SASEGT. V shed 11 bases, J shed 7 bases, and the junction held 14 bases outside the gene matches. This CDR3 is 15 amino acids long.

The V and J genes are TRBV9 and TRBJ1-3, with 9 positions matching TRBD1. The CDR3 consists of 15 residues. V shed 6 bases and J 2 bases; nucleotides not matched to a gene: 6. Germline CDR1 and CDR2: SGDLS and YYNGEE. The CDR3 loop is CASNSGTGTGNTIYF. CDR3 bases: TGTGCCAGCAATTCCGGGACAGGGACTGGAAACACCATATATTTT. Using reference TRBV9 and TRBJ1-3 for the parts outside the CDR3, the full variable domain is DSGVTQTPKHLITATGQRVTLRCSPRSGDLSVYWYQQSLDQGLQFLIQYYNGEERAKGNILERFSAQQFPDLHSELNLSSLELGDSALYFCASNSGTGTGNTIYFGEGSWLTVV.

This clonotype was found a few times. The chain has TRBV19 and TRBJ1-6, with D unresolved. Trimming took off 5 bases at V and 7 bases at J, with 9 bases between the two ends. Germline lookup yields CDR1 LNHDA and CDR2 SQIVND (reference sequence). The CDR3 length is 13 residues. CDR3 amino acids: CASSSEWNSPLHF. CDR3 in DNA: TGTGCCAGTAGTTCAGAGTGGAATTCACCCCTCCACTTT.

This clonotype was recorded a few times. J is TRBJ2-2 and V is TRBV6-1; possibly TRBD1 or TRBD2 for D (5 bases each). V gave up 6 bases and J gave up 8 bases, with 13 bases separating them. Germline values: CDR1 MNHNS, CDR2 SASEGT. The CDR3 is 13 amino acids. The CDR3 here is CASSRGELGELFF. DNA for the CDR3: TGTGCCAGCAGCCGAGGGGAGCTGGGGGAGCTGTTTTTT.

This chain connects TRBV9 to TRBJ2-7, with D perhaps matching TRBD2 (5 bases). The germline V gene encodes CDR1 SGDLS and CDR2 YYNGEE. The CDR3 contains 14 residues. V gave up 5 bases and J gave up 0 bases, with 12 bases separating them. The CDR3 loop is CASSLADFSYEQYF. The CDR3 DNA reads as TGTGCCAGCAGTTTGGCGGACTTCTCCTACGAGCAGTACTTC.

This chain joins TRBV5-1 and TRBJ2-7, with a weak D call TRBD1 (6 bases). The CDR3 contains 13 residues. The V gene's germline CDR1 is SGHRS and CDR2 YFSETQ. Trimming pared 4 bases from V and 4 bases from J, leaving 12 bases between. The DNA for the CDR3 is TGCGCCAGCAGCCCCGGGACACATTACGAGCAGTACTTC. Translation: CASSPGTHYEQYF.

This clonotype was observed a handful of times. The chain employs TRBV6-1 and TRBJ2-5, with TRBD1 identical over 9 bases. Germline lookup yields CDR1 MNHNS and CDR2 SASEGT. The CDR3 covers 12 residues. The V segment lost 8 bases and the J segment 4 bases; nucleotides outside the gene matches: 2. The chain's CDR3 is CASGQGLETQYF. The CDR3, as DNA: TGTGCCAGCGGACAGGGGCTAGAGACCCAGTACTTC.

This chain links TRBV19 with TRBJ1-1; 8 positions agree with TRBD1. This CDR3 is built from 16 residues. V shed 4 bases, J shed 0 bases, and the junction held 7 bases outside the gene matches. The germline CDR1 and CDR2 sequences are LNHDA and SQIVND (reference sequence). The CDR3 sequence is CASSTGQGFMNTEAFF. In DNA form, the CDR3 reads TGTGCCAGTAGTACCGGACAGGGTTTTATGAACACTGAAGCTTTCTTT.

The chain's CDR3 is CASSGGPLRVDNEQFF. CDR3 bases: TGTGCATCTAGCGGGGGCCCATTACGCGTCGACAATGAGCAGTTCTTC. The chain combines TRBV6-2 or TRBV6-3 with TRBJ2-5; 10 bases line up with TRBD2. The J call is uncertain, as TRBJ2-1 better fits the DNA end. This CDR3 has 16 amino acids. Germline CDR1 MNHEY, CDR2 SVGEGT.

Here the CDR3 reads CASTNRAPNQPQHF. Here the CDR3 DNA reads TGTGCCAGTACCAACCGGGCACCAAATCAGCCCCAGCATTTT. This chain links TRBV19 with TRBJ1-5, with unresolved D. The CDR3 sequence is 14 residues long. Germline CDR1 LNHDA, CDR2 SQIVND (reference sequence). Trimming pared 7 bases from V and 4 bases from J, leaving 14 bases between. Full variable domain (missing parts from reference TRBV19 and TRBJ1-5): DGGITQSPKYLFRKEGQNVTLSCEQNLNHDAMYWYRQDPGQGLRLIYYSQIVNDFQKGDIAEGYSVSREKKESFPLTVTSAQKNPTAFYLCASTNRAPNQPQHFGDGTRLSIL.

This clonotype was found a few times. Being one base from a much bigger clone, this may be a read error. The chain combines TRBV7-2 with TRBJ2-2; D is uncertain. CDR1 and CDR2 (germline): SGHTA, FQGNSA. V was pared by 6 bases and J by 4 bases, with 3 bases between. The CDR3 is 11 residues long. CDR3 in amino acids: CASRVTGELFF. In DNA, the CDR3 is TGTGCCAGCAGGGTCACCGGGGAGCTGTTTTTT. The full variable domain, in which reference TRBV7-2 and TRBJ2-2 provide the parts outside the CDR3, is GAGVSQSPSNKVTEKGKDVELRCDPISGHTALYWYRQSLGQGLEFLIYFQGNSAPDKSGLPSDRFSAERTGGSVSTLTIQRTQQEDSAVYLCASRVTGELFFGEGSRLTVL.

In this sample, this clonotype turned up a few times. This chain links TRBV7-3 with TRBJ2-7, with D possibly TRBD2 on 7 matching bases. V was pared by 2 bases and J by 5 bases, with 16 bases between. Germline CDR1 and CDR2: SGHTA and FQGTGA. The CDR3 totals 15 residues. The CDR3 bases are TGTGCCAGCAGCTTAGCCGGGGGGCCTTTAAACGAGCAGTACTTC. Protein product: CASSLAGGPLNEQYF.

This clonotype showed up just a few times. CDR3 sequence (DNA): TGTGCCAGCAATAGACAGATGTATCAGCCCCAGCATTTT. Its protein is CASNRQMYQPQHF. V usage is TRBV6-2 or TRBV6-3 and J usage is TRBJ1-5; possible D gene TRBD1, 5 bases. There are 13 residues in the CDR3. Germline CDR1 reads MNHEY; CDR2 reads SVGEGT. The V and J ends lost 7 bases and 5 bases respectively, with 12 bases between them.

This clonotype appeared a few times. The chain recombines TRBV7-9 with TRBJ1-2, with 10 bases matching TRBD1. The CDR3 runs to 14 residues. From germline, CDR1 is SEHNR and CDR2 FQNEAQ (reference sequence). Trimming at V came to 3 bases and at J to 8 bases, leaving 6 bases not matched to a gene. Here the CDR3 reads CASSFLGTGEGYTF. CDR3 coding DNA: TGTGCCAGCAGCTTCCTGGGGACAGGGGAGGGCTACACCTTC.

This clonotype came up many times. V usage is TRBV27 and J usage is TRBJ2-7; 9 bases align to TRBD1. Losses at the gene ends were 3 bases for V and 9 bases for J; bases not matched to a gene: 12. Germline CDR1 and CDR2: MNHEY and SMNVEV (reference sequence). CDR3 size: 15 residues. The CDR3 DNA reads TGTGCCAGCAGTTTGGGACAGGGAAGCGGCGCGGTGCAGTACTTC. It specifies CASSLGQGSGAVQYF.

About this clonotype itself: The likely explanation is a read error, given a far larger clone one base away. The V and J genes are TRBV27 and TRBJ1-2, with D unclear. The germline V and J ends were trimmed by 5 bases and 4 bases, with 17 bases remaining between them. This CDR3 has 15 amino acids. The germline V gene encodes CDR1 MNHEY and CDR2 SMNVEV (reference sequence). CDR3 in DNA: TGTGCCAGCAGTGATAGCGCAGCGGGAATCTATGGCTACACCTTC. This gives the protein CASSDSAAGIYGYTF.

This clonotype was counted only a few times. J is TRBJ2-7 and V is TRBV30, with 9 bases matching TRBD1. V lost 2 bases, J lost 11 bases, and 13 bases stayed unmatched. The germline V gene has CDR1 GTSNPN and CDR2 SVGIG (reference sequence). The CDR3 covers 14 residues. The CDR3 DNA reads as TGTGCCTGGAGTCTCTCCCGGGACAGGGCCACGGAGTACTTC. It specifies CAWSLSRDRATEYF.